This T cell receptor (beta chain) was obtained from a study of prognosis after radiotherapy for stage I lung cancer. Study-level background: Histology showed adenocarcinoma in some twelve patients versus squamous cell carcinoma in more than 5.

Each of two time points yielded around 5.9 milliliters of peripheral venous blood. This clonotype occurred many times. Its antigen is unknown. Germline V lookup: CDR1 MNHEY, CDR2 SVGAGI. Trimming stripped 4 bases from V and 8 bases from J, with 10 bases between. The CDR3 spans 12 residues. Study-level findings and limits: Post-treatment Shannon entropy following stereotactic body radiation therapy was lower among patients who developed distant metastases.

By two-round multiplex PCR, the TCR beta CDR3 was amplified from genomic DNA. Amplification in first-round PCR relied on primers specific to each TRBV and TRBJ gene. TCRdb passed the multiplex PCR reads through MiXCR, listing each CDR3 protein once. The data show 30,000 to 35,000 distinct CDR3 sequences, around half seen once. The TCR was taken from a donor aged 50 or older with non-small cell lung cancer. The specimen comprised PBMCs, sampled before or after stereotactic body radiation therapy (not recorded which). This sequence joins TRBV6-5 and TRBJ2-3; D unclear. In nucleotides, the CDR3 is TGTGCCAGCAGTTCTCTTATGGGTACGCAGTATTTT. Protein product: CASSSLMGTQYF.